Presented here are 7 T cell receptor beta chains from one specimen sequenced in a study of blood T cell repertoires in COVID-19. Clones were sequenced by immunoSEQ multiplex PCR, and TCRdb holds only the in-frame ones, with some missing. Of roughly 280,000 clones detected, 89% appear once; the ten largest clones hold approximately 2.2%. The sample consisted of peripheral blood. The receptors derive from a man between 45 and 60 years old with acute or convalescent COVID-19.

The chain joins TRBV5-1 to TRBJ2-5; 8 bases agree with TRBD1. The junction had 12 bases not matched to a gene; V was cut back by 7 bases and J by 7 bases. This CDR3 is built from 14 residues. Germline CDR1 is SGHRS and CDR2 is YFSETQ. The CDR3 spells CASGEGRGQVTQYF. The CDR3 DNA reads as TGCGCCAGCGGAGAGGGCAGGGGACAGGTGACCCAGTACTTC.

This chain links TRBV6-5 with TRBJ1-1; D remains unclear. Germline V gene data show CDR1 as MNHEY and CDR2 as SVGAGI. Trimming removed 7 bases from V and 4 bases from J, with 7 bases in between. CDR3 length: 11 residues. The CDR3 here is CASIGGTEAFF. The CDR3 region has the DNA TGTGCCAGCATAGGAGGCACTGAAGCTTTCTTT.

The chain joins TRBV15 to TRBJ2-5; D is possibly TRBD2 (6 bases). CDR1 and CDR2 (germline): LNHNV, YYDKDF (reference sequence). This CDR3 is 13 amino acids long. Trimming removed 5 bases from V and 5 bases from J, with 12 bases in between. The CDR3 DNA reads TGTGCCACCAGCGGCGGGGTCCTGGAGACCCAGTACTTC. Translating gives CATSGGVLETQYF. Full variable domain (remainder filled in from reference TRBV15 and TRBJ2-5): DAMVIQNPRYQVTQFGKPVTLSCSQTLNHNVMYWYQQKSSQAPKLLFHYYDKDFNNEADTPDNFQSRRPNTSFCFLDIRSPGLGDTAMYLCATSGGVLETQYFGPGTRLLVL.

The chain is built from TRBV5-1 and TRBJ2-1; D ambiguous. CDR3 length equals 16 residues. Germline assignment: CDR1 SGHRS and CDR2 YFSETQ. Trimming left V 4 bases short and J 0 bases short, with 14 bases between. The CDR3 DNA reads TGCGCCAGCAGCATCGGGTCTTCGAGCTCCTACAATGAGCAGTTCTTC. Protein product: CASSIGSSSSYNEQFF.

This chain uses TRBV7-8 with TRBJ2-3, with D uncertain. Germline assignment: CDR1 SGHVS and CDR2 FQNEAQ. Trimming pared 1 base from V and 2 bases from J, leaving 4 bases between. The CDR3 is 13 amino acids. In nucleotides, the CDR3 is TGTGCCAGCAGCTTAGAGCCCACAGATACGCAGTATTTT. It codes for CASSLEPTDTQYF.

The chain joins TRBV7-9 to TRBJ1-4, with D perhaps matching TRBD1 (5 bases). Germline-derived CDR1 and CDR2 are SEHNR and FQNEAQ (reference sequence). V lost 1 base to trimming and J lost 5 bases, with 11 bases between them. This CDR3 has 15 residues. The CDR3 sequence is CASSLGAGLNEKLFF. The CDR3 nucleotides are TGTGCCAGCAGCTTAGGGGCAGGGCTAAATGAAAAACTGTTTTTT.

This chain links TRBV19 with TRBJ1-1; D is undetermined. The germline V gene encodes CDR1 LNHDA and CDR2 SQIVND (reference sequence). This CDR3 has 17 residues. Trimming removed 4 bases from V and 0 bases from J, with 18 bases in between. CDR3 sequence reads: CASSRRRRSMVNTEAFF. The CDR3 DNA is TGTGCCAGTAGTAGGAGACGACGGTCTATGGTGAACACTGAAGCTTTCTTT.